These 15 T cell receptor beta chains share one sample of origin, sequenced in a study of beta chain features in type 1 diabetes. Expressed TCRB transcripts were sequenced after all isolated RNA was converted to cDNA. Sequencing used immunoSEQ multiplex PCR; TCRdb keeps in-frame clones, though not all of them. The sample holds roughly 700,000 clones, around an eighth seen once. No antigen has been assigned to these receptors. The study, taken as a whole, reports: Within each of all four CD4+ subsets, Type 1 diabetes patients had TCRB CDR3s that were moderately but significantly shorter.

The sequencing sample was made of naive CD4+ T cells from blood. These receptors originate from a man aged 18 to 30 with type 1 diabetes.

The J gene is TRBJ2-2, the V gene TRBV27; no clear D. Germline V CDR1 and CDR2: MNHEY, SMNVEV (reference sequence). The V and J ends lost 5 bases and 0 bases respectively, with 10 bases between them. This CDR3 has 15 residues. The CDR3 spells CASSLMTSNTGELFF. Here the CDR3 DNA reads TGTGCCAGCAGTCTCATGACTTCGAACACCGGGGAGCTGTTTTTT.

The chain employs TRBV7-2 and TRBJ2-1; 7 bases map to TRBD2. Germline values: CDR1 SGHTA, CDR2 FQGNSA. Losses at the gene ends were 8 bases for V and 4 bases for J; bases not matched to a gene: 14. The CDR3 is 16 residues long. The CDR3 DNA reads TGTGCCAGCCTACGTGGGTCGGGGGGATCGTACAATGAGCAGTTCTTC. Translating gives CASLRGSGGSYNEQFF.

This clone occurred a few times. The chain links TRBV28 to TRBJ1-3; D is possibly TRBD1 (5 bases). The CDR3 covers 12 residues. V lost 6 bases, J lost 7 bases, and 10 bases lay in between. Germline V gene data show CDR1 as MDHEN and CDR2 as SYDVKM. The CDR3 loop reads CASSHQGNTIYF. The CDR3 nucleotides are TGTGCCAGCAGCCACCAGGGTAACACCATATATTTT.

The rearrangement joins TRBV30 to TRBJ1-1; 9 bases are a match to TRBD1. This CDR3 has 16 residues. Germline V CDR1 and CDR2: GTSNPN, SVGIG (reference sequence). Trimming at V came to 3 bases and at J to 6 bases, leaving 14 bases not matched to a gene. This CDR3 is CAWSRGTGSNWAEAFF. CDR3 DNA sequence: TGTGCCTGGAGCCGCGGGACAGGGTCTAATTGGGCTGAAGCTTTCTTT.

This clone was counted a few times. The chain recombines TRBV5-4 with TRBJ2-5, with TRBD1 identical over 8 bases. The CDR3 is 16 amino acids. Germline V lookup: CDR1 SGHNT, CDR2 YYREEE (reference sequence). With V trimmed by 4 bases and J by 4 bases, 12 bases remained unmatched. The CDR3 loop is CASSTQGAGFGETQYF. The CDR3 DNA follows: TGTGCCAGCAGCACTCAGGGGGCAGGGTTTGGAGAGACCCAGTACTTC. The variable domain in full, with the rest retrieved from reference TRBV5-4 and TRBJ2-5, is ETGVTQSPTHLIKTRGQQVTLRCSSQSGHNTVSWYQQALGQGPQFIFQYYREEENGRGNFPPRFSGLQFPNYSSELNVNALELDDSALYLCASSTQGAGFGETQYFGPGTRLLVL.

Here the CDR3 reads CASSKTGARATEAFF. CDR3 bases: TGTGCCAGCAGCAAGACAGGGGCTCGGGCGACTGAAGCTTTCTTT. The chain combines TRBV13 with TRBJ1-1, with 8 bases identical to TRBD1. With 5 bases clipped from V and 5 bases from J, the junction kept 10 bases outside the gene matches. This CDR3 has 15 amino acids. In germline, CDR1 is PRHDT, CDR2 FYEKMQ (reference sequence).

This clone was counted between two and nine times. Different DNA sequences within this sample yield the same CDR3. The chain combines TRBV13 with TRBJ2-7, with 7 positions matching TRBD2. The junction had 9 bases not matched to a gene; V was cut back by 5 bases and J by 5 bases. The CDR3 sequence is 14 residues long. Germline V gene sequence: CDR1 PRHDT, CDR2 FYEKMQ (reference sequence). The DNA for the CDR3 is TGTGCCAGCAGCCGTGGGGCAGGGAGGGACGAGCAGTACTTC. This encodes CASSRGAGRDEQYF.

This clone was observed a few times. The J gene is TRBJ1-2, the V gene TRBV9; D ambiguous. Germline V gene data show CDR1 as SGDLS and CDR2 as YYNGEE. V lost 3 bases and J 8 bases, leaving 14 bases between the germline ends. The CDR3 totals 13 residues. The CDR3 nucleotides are TGTGCCAGCAGCGCCGGGTCCTGGCGGGGCTACACCTTC. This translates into CASSAGSWRGYTF.

The CDR3 DNA follows: TGTGCCAGCCAACAGGGCGCGAACACCGGGGAGCTGTTTTTT. Encoded protein: CASQQGANTGELFF. The rearrangement links TRBV9 to TRBJ2-2; D may be TRBD1 (6 bases). CDR3 size: 14 residues. Germline V CDR1 and CDR2: SGDLS, YYNGEE. The V end was cut by 7 bases, the J end by 0 bases, with 10 bases between.

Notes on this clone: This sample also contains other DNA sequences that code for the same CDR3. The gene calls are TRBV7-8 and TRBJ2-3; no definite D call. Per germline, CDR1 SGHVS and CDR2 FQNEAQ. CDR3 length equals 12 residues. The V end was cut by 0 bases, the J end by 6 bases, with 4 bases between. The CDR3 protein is CASSLATDTQYF. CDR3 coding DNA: TGTGCCAGCAGCTTAGCCACCGATACGCAGTATTTT.

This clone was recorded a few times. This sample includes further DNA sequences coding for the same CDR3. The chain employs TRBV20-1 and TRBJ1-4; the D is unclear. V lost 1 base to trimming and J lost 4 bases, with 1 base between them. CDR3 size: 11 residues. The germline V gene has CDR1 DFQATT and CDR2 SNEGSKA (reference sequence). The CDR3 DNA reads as TGCAGTGCTAGAGTTAATGAAAAACTGTTTTTT. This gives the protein CSARVNEKLFF.

The CDR3 protein is CASSFTRSGANVLTF. The CDR3 DNA reads as TGTGCCAGCAGCTTTACCCGCTCTGGGGCCAACGTCCTGACTTTC. The chain is built from TRBV5-6 and TRBJ2-6; no reliable D call. The CDR3 totals 15 residues. Germline values: CDR1 SGHDT, CDR2 YYEEEE. Trimming took 2 bases from V and 0 from J, leaving 6 bases between them.

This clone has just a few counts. This CDR3 reads CATSRDRATGELFF. The DNA of the CDR3 is TGTGCCACCAGCAGAGATCGGGCAACCGGGGAGCTGTTTTTT. V usage is TRBV15 and J usage is TRBJ2-2; D ambiguous. V lost 0 bases and J 5 bases, leaving 7 bases between the germline ends. CDR1 is LNHNV and CDR2 is YYDKDF in the germline V gene (reference sequence). This CDR3 spans 14 amino acids.

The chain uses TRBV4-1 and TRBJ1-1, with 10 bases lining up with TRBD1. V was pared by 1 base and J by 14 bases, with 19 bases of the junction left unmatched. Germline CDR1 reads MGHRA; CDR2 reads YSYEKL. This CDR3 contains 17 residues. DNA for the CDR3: TGCGCCAGCAGCCAAGTTTCGTCCGGGACAGGGGCCGCGAAAGTATTCTTT. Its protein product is CASSQVSSGTGAAKVFF.

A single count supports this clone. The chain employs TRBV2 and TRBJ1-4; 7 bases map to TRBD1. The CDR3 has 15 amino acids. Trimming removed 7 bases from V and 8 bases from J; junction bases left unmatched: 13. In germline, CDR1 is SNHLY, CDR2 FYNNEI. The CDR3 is CASKVGTVMEEKLFF. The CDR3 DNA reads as TGTGCCAGCAAGGTCGGGACAGTCATGGAGGAAAAACTGTTTTTT. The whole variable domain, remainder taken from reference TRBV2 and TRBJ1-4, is EPEVTQTPSHQVTQMGQEVILRCVPISNHLYFYWYRQILGQKVEFLVSFYNNEISEKSEIFDDQFSVERPDGSNFTLKIRSTKLEDSAMYFCASKVGTVMEEKLFFGSGTQLSVL.